This TCR beta chain was found in a study of T cell clones after liver transplantation (dated by TCRdb to between 2017 and 2020). Regarding the study in general: The samples were obtained from ITN030ST, a randomized trial that attempted immunosuppression withdrawal within 2 years after liver transplantation. A cohort of 8 liver transplant recipients was studied, of whom 3 were classified as tolerant and 5 as non-tolerant. Blood samples were collected pre-transplant, pre-randomization before withdrawal, and post-randomization after either full withdrawal or failed withdrawal. Three of the eight recipients were HCV-positive; the others were transplanted for non-autoimmune, non-viral indications. Tolerance was defined as complete withdrawal of immunosuppression for at least one year without a rise in liver enzymes beyond twice the upper limit of normal. Donor-reactive T cell clones were identified using TCRbeta sequencing after a pre-transplant mixed lymphocyte reaction and were then followed in post-transplant blood. As an antigen-independent comparator for donor-reactive sequences, third party-reactive TCRbeta sequences were also identified from pre-transplant MLRs. Until randomization at 12-24 months post-transplant, subjects were given standard immunosuppression, with no induction therapy.

As concerns this clone: What this receptor recognizes is not known. Base qualities are not at hand, and no much larger clone is one base apart.

The paper as a whole reports these results and caveats: Donor-reactive sequences decreased more than third party-reactive sequences, which suggests partial antigen-specific deletion that was not related to withdrawal success. When repertoire turnover was accounted for, significantly reduced detection of donor-reactive sequences was found in 7 of 8 subjects for CD4 and in 8 of 8 subjects for CD8. The conclusions were preliminary, being limited by small, heterogeneous patient numbers and by non-standardized post-transplant time points. In most of the 8 subjects, regardless of tolerance or HCV status, circulating donor-reactive CD4 TCRbeta sequences dropped significantly post-transplant. Because allograft tissue specimens were not available, migration of donor-reactive T cells into the graft, rather than deletion, may have occurred. Low numbers of available donor cells limited the measurable donor-reactive repertoire in a couple of subjects.

The CDR3 sequence holds 16 residues, the cysteine and phenylalanine included. Just CDR3 DNA is preserved here, 48 bases in frame from base 1. Relative to germline, V is missing 0 bases and J is missing 5 bases, with 7 bases of the junction outside any gene match. Based on the germline V gene (reference sequence), the CDR1 and CDR2 sequences are SEHNR and FQNEAQ. Unstimulated PBMCs, after thawing, were stained for CD3, CD4 and CD8 and then FACS-sorted into CD3+CD4+ and CD3+CD8+ populations. Randomization to immunosuppression withdrawal applied to every one of the 8 studied subjects. The Qiagen DNeasy Blood and Tissue Kit was used for genomic DNA isolation. Using immunoSEQ, frozen genomic DNA was subjected to high-throughput TCRbeta CDR3 sequencing, a process that included PCR amplification, mapping, bias correction and internal controls. Regarding the original processing steps: Productive rearrangements were retained, and unique TCRbeta sequences were defined by the CDR3 nucleotide sequence together with the V and J gene. For a sequence to be called donor-reactive, it needed a frequency of at least 0.01% and at least 5-fold expansion in CFSE-low cells compared with unstimulated pre-transplant cells. To ensure at least 90% detection power, minimum frequency thresholds were set for each subject based on that subject's lowest-template unstimulated sample. Jensen-Shannon divergence between the top 1000 TCRbeta sequences post- versus pre-transplant served as the measure of repertoire turnover. Changes in detection of donor-reactive sequences were assessed with two-sided Fisher's exact tests. Entries here come from immuneACCESS through TCRdb and include only in-frame sequences with V and J called. Some clones fail to appear in such tables; in the studies checked, an unresolved V gene covers under half of the shortfall, and the cause of the remainder is unknown. That table supplies the V and J calls and clone size; D and trimming were determined from the DNA. For this sample the table gives about 120,000 clones, of which 90% were detected only once. The leading ten clones occupy approximately 0.84% of the sample.

The material sequenced was CD4+ T cells from blood, taken 12 months after liver transplant. The TCR comes from a human patient who received a liver transplant. Because of the transplant, the T cells may be the graft donor's rather than the patient's own. Recombination linked TRBV7-9 to TRBJ1-1; 9 middle bases align to TRBD1. The nucleotide sequence is TGTGCCAGCAGCTTAGCCATGGGACAGGGTGTGACTGAAGCTTTCTTT. This yields the protein CASSLAMGQGVTEAFF. Beyond the CDR3, the reference TRBV7-9 and TRBJ1-1 genes provide the residues; the full variable domain reads: DTGVSQNPRHKITKRGQNVTFRCDPISEHNRLYWYRQTLGQGPEFLTYFQNEAQLEKSRLLSDRFSAERPKGSFSTLEIQRTEQGDSAMYLCASSLAMGQGVTEAFFGQGTRLTVV.